The 32 T cell receptor beta chains listed next were all sequenced from one sample in a study of shared clonotypes between healthy human individuals. Method: immunoSEQ multiplex PCR; TCRdb's copy keeps in-frame clones and lacks some. The profile covers over 850,000 clones, with around 78% appearing a single time and roughly 0.57% taken by the ten largest. Sequenced sample: memory CD4+ T cells from PBMCs. Subset described: CD45RA-negative fraction. The receptor source for this set is a man in his late teens or twenties in good health. Some clones in this sample may be carry-over from other donors' samples.

This clone was counted a single time. The chain's CDR3 is CASSEMGAGRYF. CDR3 nucleotide sequence: TGTGCCAGCAGTGAAATGGGGGCCGGTAGGTACTTC. The rearrangement joins TRBV6-1 to TRBJ2-7; D might be TRBD1 (6 bases). CDR1 and CDR2 (germline): MNHNS, SASEGT. This CDR3 is built from 12 residues. V dropped 2 bases and J dropped 12 bases, with 14 bases sitting between them.

As to this clone: This specimen includes other DNA sequences encoding the same CDR3. The V call is TRBV6-6, the J call TRBJ2-7; the D is unclear. Looked up from germline, CDR1 is MNHNY and CDR2 is SVGAGI (reference sequence). This CDR3 has 15 amino acids. Deletions cut 6 bases from V and 1 base from J, with 16 bases between. The CDR3 region has the DNA TGTGCCAGCAGCTACGGACCCCCCAGGTCCTACGAGCAGTACTTC. This encodes CASSYGPPRSYEQYF.

This clone was detected only once. The chain recombines TRBV27 with TRBJ2-1; TRBD2 aligns across 8 bases. The CDR3 sequence is 17 residues long. The germline V gene has CDR1 MNHEY and CDR2 SMNVEV (reference sequence). V dropped 5 bases and J dropped 8; count of bases not matched to a gene: 17. The CDR3 DNA sequence: TGTGCCAGCAGTCTACGGACTGGGACTAGTCGTATCCATGAGCAGTTCTTC. This sequence encodes CASSLRTGTSRIHEQFF.

The chain carries TRBV4-2 and TRBJ2-7, with unresolved D. V lost 1 base to trimming and J lost 3 bases, with 10 bases between them. Germline loops: CDR1 LGHNA, CDR2 YNFKEQ. The CDR3 covers 14 residues. The CDR3 coding sequence is TGTGCCAGCAGCCAAGTAGGCCAGATCTACGAGCAGTACTTC. Translation gives CASSQVGQIYEQYF.

This clone was seen many times. J is TRBJ2-1 and V is TRBV5-1; D is unclear. The V gene lost 7 bases and the J gene lost 3 bases, with 11 bases spanning the gap. Germline CDR1 reads SGHRS; CDR2 reads YFSETQ. The CDR3 length is 13 residues. Here the CDR3 reads CASAGGGYNEQFF. CDR3 sequence (DNA): TGCGCCAGCGCCGGCGGTGGCTACAATGAGCAGTTCTTC.

This clone was detected only a few times. The chain is built from TRBV5-4 and TRBJ2-5, with unresolved D. The length of the CDR3 is 13 residues. With 4 bases removed from V and 2 bases from J, the gap between germline ends came to 9 bases. CDR1 is SGHNT, CDR2 YYREEE, per germline (reference sequence). The CDR3 here is CASSTAGQETQYF. CDR3 in DNA: TGTGCCAGCAGCACCGCAGGACAAGAGACCCAGTACTTC.

About this clone: Other DNA sequences in the same sample also yield this CDR3. The rearrangement links TRBV14 to TRBJ1-1; D not resolved. V was shortened by 4 bases and J by 0 bases, with 6 bases between the two germline ends. CDR1 and CDR2 (germline): SGHDN, FVKESK. This CDR3 spans 13 amino acids. The CDR3 DNA reads as TGTGCCAGCAGCCTATCCTTGAACACTGAAGCTTTCTTT. Protein product: CASSLSLNTEAFF.

As regards this clone: Given a far larger clone just one base away, this is likely a sequencing read error. V gene TRBV30 combines with J gene TRBJ2-1; D is unresolved. V gave up 2 bases and J gave up 15 bases, with 17 bases separating them. This CDR3 has 12 residues. From germline, CDR1 is GTSNPN and CDR2 SVGIG (reference sequence). The CDR3 nucleotides read TGTGCCTGGAGTCCCGGACCAGGATTTCCGTTCTTC. This sequence encodes CAWSPGPGFPFF.

This chain links TRBV28 with TRBJ1-2; 7 positions match TRBD1. CDR1 is MDHEN, CDR2 SYDVKM, per germline. The junction had 7 bases not matched to a gene; V was cut back by 6 bases and J by 6 bases. CDR3 length: 13 amino acids. The CDR3 DNA follows: TGTGCCAGCAGACGGACAGGCTCAGATGGCTACACCTTC. Translating it yields CASRRTGSDGYTF.

The V call is TRBV27, the J call TRBJ2-7, with D possibly TRBD2 on 6 matching bases. The length of the CDR3 is 15 residues. V was trimmed by 7 bases and J by 0 bases, leaving 16 bases between them. Germline V lookup: CDR1 MNHEY, CDR2 SMNVEV (reference sequence). DNA of the CDR3: TGTGCCAGCAAGGAGGGCGGGGCAAGCTCCTACGAGCAGTACTTC. Encoded protein: CASKEGGASSYEQYF.

J is TRBJ2-7 and V is TRBV18; the match to TRBD2 covers 11 bases. Germline values: CDR1 KGHSH, CDR2 LQKENI. The V segment lost 8 bases and the J segment 5 bases; nucleotides outside the gene matches: 11. The CDR3 is 15 residues long. The CDR3: CASTPTSGSPNEQYF. The CDR3 region has the DNA TGTGCCAGCACCCCCACTAGCGGGAGTCCCAACGAGCAGTACTTC.

The chain uses TRBV30 and TRBJ2-1; unclear D gene. CDR1 is GTSNPN and CDR2 is SVGIG in the germline V gene (reference sequence). This CDR3 has 12 residues. Trimming pared 0 bases from V and 8 bases from J, leaving 8 bases between. The CDR3 sequence is CAWSVITHEQFF. CDR3 sequence (DNA): TGTGCCTGGAGTGTAATAACCCATGAGCAGTTCTTC.

In DNA, the CDR3 is TGTGCCAGCAGCGTTCGGGGGGACGGGGACAATGAGCAGTTCTTC. This encodes CASSVRGDGDNEQFF. The rearrangement uses TRBV9 and TRBJ2-1, with 7 bases that match TRBD2. The V segment lost 2 bases and the J segment 5 bases; nucleotides outside the gene matches: 7. This CDR3 has 15 amino acids. Germline V CDR1 and CDR2: SGDLS, YYNGEE. The whole variable domain, remainder taken from reference TRBV9 and TRBJ2-1, is DSGVTQTPKHLITATGQRVTLRCSPRSGDLSVYWYQQSLDQGLQFLIQYYNGEERAKGNILERFSAQQFPDLHSELNLSSLELGDSALYFCASSVRGDGDNEQFFGPGTRLTVL.

This CDR3 is CASSLNSGGSNEKLFF. The CDR3 nucleotides read TGTGCCAGCAGTTTAAATTCTGGGGGGTCTAATGAAAAACTGTTTTTT. The chain carries TRBV28 and TRBJ1-4, with D possibly matching TRBD1 (5 bases). The germline V and J ends were trimmed by 2 bases and 3 bases, with 13 bases remaining between them. The CDR3 sequence is 16 residues long. The germline V gene encodes CDR1 MDHEN and CDR2 SYDVKM.

The chain carries TRBV28 and TRBJ1-2, with D uncertain. V was trimmed by 2 bases and J by 5 bases, leaving 9 bases between them. The CDR3 runs 13 residues. The V gene's germline CDR1 is MDHEN and CDR2 SYDVKM. CDR3 bases: TGTGCCAGCAGTTTAGCAGGCAGATATGGCTACACCTTC. As protein: CASSLAGRYGYTF.

The rearrangement joins TRBV28 to TRBJ2-1; 8 nucleotides line up with TRBD2. J lost 1 base, V lost 5 bases, and 7 bases had no gene match. The CDR3 contains 16 residues. CDR1 MDHEN and CDR2 SYDVKM come from the germline V gene. The CDR3 DNA reads as TGTGCCAGCAGTGGCTATTTAGCGGGGTCCTACAATGAGCAGTTCTTC. Protein product: CASSGYLAGSYNEQFF.

V and J are TRBV4-2 and TRBJ2-7, with 9 bases fitting TRBD1. The CDR3 spans 15 residues. Per germline, CDR1 LGHNA and CDR2 YNFKEQ. V shed 3 bases, J shed 0 bases, and the junction held 3 bases outside the gene matches. The CDR3 loop is CASSQSGQGSYEQYF. The CDR3 DNA reads TGTGCCAGCAGCCAGTCGGGACAGGGCTCCTACGAGCAGTACTTC.

The chain couples TRBV5-4 to TRBJ2-2; the match to TRBD2 covers 8 bases. The V segment lost 9 bases and the J segment 4 bases; nucleotides outside the gene matches: 5. The germline V gene encodes CDR1 SGHNT and CDR2 YYREEE (reference sequence). The CDR3 totals 13 residues. The CDR3 here is CATRRGGTGELFF. The CDR3 coding sequence is TGTGCCACCCGTCGGGGGGGCACCGGGGAGCTGTTTTTT. Based on the CDR3 plus reference TRBV5-4 and TRBJ2-2, the full variable domain is ETGVTQSPTHLIKTRGQQVTLRCSSQSGHNTVSWYQQALGQGPQFIFQYYREEENGRGNFPPRFSGLQFPNYSSELNVNALELDDSALYLCATRRGGTGELFFGEGSRLTVL.

At least ten counts were recorded for this clone. The chain is built from TRBV4-1 and TRBJ2-2; 10 nucleotides line up with TRBD2. The CDR3 is made up of 20 amino acids. Germline CDR1 MGHRA, CDR2 YSYEKL. Trimming cost V 2 bases and J 5 bases; bases outside gene matches: 17. The chain's CDR3 is CASSQKPRGSGGFGTGELFF. The CDR3, as DNA: TGCGCCAGCAGCCAAAAGCCCCGGGGTAGCGGGGGGTTCGGGACCGGGGAGCTGTTTTTT.

The chain is built from TRBV27 and TRBJ2-7; the D is unclear. The CDR3 contains 13 residues. Germline V lookup: CDR1 MNHEY, CDR2 SMNVEV (reference sequence). V gave up 3 bases and J gave up 5 bases, with 11 bases separating them. DNA of the CDR3: TGTGCCAGCAGTTTTAGAACCGCGGACGAGCAGTACTTC. It is translated as CASSFRTADEQYF.

The genes are TRBV28 and TRBJ1-1; a weak D match, TRBD1 (5 bases). The CDR3 runs 15 residues. Germline values: CDR1 MDHEN, CDR2 SYDVKM. With 6 bases removed from V and 3 bases from J, the gap between germline ends came to 17 bases. The DNA of the CDR3 is TGTGCCAGCAGAGGGACCCCTCCCGAGGACACTGAAGCTTTCTTT. Its protein is CASRGTPPEDTEAFF.

The chain is built from TRBV7-3 and TRBJ2-1; 10 bases are a match to TRBD1. The CDR3 extends over 15 amino acids. The J segment lost 3 bases and the V segment lost 3 bases, leaving 2 bases of the junction unmatched. Per germline, CDR1 SGHTA and CDR2 FQGTGA. CDR3 residues: CASSLDRGDYNEQFF. CDR3 nucleotides: TGTGCCAGCAGCTTGGACAGGGGGGACTACAATGAGCAGTTCTTC.

The CDR3 is CASSLGGSEQETQYF. The CDR3 bases are TGTGCCAGCAGCTTGGGTGGGTCAGAACAAGAGACCCAGTACTTC. The chain links TRBV5-4 to TRBJ2-5; unclear D gene. The ends were cut back, 0 bases at V and 2 bases at J, with 11 bases in the middle. Germline values: CDR1 SGHNT, CDR2 YYREEE (reference sequence). The CDR3 contains 15 residues.

A note on this clone: Other DNA sequences in this sample translate to the same CDR3. The chain recombines TRBV7-9 with TRBJ2-7; TRBD1 aligns across 7 bases. J lost 2 bases, V lost 0 bases, and 1 base had no gene match. CDR1 and CDR2 from the germline V gene are SEHNR and FQNEAQ (reference sequence). The CDR3 loop spans 14 amino acids. CDR3 nucleotides: TGTGCCAGCAGCTTAGCAGGACAGGCCTACGAGCAGTACTTC. Its protein is CASSLAGQAYEQYF.

The chain links TRBV5-4 to TRBJ2-7; D possibly corresponds to TRBD2 (6 bases). The germline CDR1 and CDR2 sequences are SGHNT and YYREEE (reference sequence). The CDR3 loop spans 15 amino acids. Trimming left V 2 bases short and J 3 bases short, with 15 bases between. CDR3 sequence (DNA): TGTGCCAGCAGCTTAATTAGCGGAGATCGCTACGAGCAGTACTTC. This translates into CASSLISGDRYEQYF. The full variable domain, completed using reference TRBV5-4 and TRBJ2-7, is ETGVTQSPTHLIKTRGQQVTLRCSSQSGHNTVSWYQQALGQGPQFIFQYYREEENGRGNFPPRFSGLQFPNYSSELNVNALELDDSALYLCASSLISGDRYEQYFGPGTRLTVT.

This clone was found a few times. Within the sample, other DNA sequences also encode this same CDR3. The chain recombines TRBV30 with TRBJ2-4; D not certain. CDR3 length equals 14 residues. V lost 2 bases and J lost 5, with 13 bases in between. From germline, CDR1 is GTSNPN and CDR2 SVGIG (reference sequence). As DNA, the CDR3 is TGTGCCTGGAGTTCACGCGGACGGGAAAACATTCAGTACTTC. Its translation: CAWSSRGRENIQYF.

The gene calls are TRBV19 and TRBJ2-2; the D gene is possibly TRBD2 (6 bases). Deletions cut 7 bases from V and 0 bases from J, with 9 bases between. The CDR3 is 14 residues long. Germline CDR1 reads LNHDA; CDR2 reads SQIVND (reference sequence). CDR3: CASTRLANTGELFF. In nucleotides, the CDR3 is TGTGCCAGTACGAGACTAGCGAACACCGGGGAGCTGTTTTTT.

The chain is built from TRBV7-9 and TRBJ1-5; D not resolved. V lost 2 bases and J lost 7, with 12 bases in between. CDR3 length: 14 amino acids. CDR1 is SEHNR, CDR2 FQNEAQ, per germline (reference sequence). CDR3 in amino acids: CASSLKGGEQPQHF. CDR3 DNA: TGTGCCAGCAGCTTAAAGGGTGGAGAACAGCCCCAGCATTTT.

The CDR3 DNA is TGTGCCAGCCGGGACACCTACTACGAGCAGTACTTC. Its protein is CASRDTYYEQYF. This chain connects TRBV2 to TRBJ2-7; D is possibly TRBD1 (6 bases). Germline-derived CDR1 and CDR2 are SNHLY and FYNNEI. V lost 8 bases and J lost 3, with 11 bases in between. The CDR3 has 12 residues.

This clone was seen a few times. The V and J genes are TRBV14 and TRBJ2-1; 8 nucleotides agree with TRBD1. Trimming took 0 bases from V and 9 from J; bases not matched to a gene: 7. CDR3 length equals 15 residues. The germline CDR1 and CDR2 sequences are SGHDN and FVKESK. In nucleotides, the CDR3 is TGTGCCAGCAGCCAAGAGGACAGGGTCTGGGGTGAGCAGTTCTTC. Residues: CASSQEDRVWGEQFF.

The CDR3 DNA sequence: TGTGCCAGCAGCTTAGGGACAGGGGTCACAGATACGCAGTATTTT. Translation gives CASSLGTGVTDTQYF. The gene calls are TRBV7-9 and TRBJ2-3; 9 bases fit TRBD1. The CDR3 covers 15 residues. Germline lookup yields CDR1 SEHNR and CDR2 FQNEAQ (reference sequence). Germline trimming cut 1 base from V and 2 bases from J; bases unmatched to any gene: 1.

The J gene is TRBJ2-5, the V gene TRBV5-1; D is unclear. This CDR3 comprises 13 residues. V dropped 2 bases and J dropped 4 bases, with 9 bases sitting between them. Germline CDR1 and CDR2: SGHRS and YFSETQ. CDR3 in DNA: TGCGCCAGCAGCTTTGGCGTGTCAGAGACCCAGTACTTC. This encodes CASSFGVSETQYF.